This TCR beta chain originates from a study of shared clonotypes between healthy human individuals. Study-wide points: Larger estimated richness was generally recorded for naive subsets relative to memory subsets. Enrolling few donors narrowed the genetic and exposure-history diversity that was represented. Among a few donors, roughly 5.4% of naive CD4 clonotypes were found in common.

The naive CD8 population came from CD45RO-negative cells selected for CCR7, without terminally differentiated effector memory CD45RA+ cells. A word on this clone: Its antigen is undetermined.

V gave up 3 bases and J gave up 8 bases, with 11 bases separating them. This CDR3 comprises 13 residues. Looked up from germline, CDR1 is LGHNA and CDR2 is YSLEER. An assay was performed, and its level was deep. Assay used: immunoSEQ multiplex PCR; TCRdb lists only in-frame clones, some missing. The sample has 1.5 million to 2.5 million clones, approximately 94% seen once. The sequencing input was naive CD8+ T cells sorted from blood. The chain links TRBV4-3 to TRBJ1-3; D may be TRBD1 (6 bases). The receptor's source is a man younger than 35 in good health. This CDR3 reads CASSQNRGHTIYF. CDR3 sequence (DNA): TGCGCCAGCAGCCAGAATCGGGGGCACACCATATATTTT.